Following are 32 T cell receptor beta chains from one sample sequenced in a study of cytomegalovirus exposure and HLA in healthy donors. The PCR made use of 60 Vbeta and 13 Jbeta primers. The assay was immunoSEQ multiplex PCR, and TCRdb's table has in-frame clones only and misses some. Of over 150,000 clones listed, 81% are singletons. What was sequenced was PBMCs. The receptors were sampled from a woman aged 45-60 years in good health and CMV-seronegative.

V gene TRBV19 combines with J gene TRBJ2-1; TRBD2 aligns across 9 bases. Germline V lookup: CDR1 LNHDA, CDR2 SQIVND (reference sequence). CDR3 size: 15 residues. J was trimmed by 4 bases and V by 2 bases; bases with no gene match: 3. As DNA, the CDR3 is TGTGCCAGTAGTATACAAGCGGGAGGATACAATGAGCAGTTCTTC. Translation: CASSIQAGGYNEQFF.

The chain employs TRBV5-6 and TRBJ1-1, with 7 nucleotides matching TRBD1. The CDR3 is made up of 15 amino acids. Germline V gene lookup returns CDR1 SGHDT and CDR2 YYEEEE. V was pared by 4 bases and J by 1 base, with 7 bases of the junction left unmatched. In DNA form, the CDR3 reads TGTGCCAGCAGCCTTCGGGGACAGTGGAACACTGAAGCTTTCTTT. The encoded protein is CASSLRGQWNTEAFF.

The chain uses TRBV5-6 and TRBJ1-1; D gene uncertain. V was cut by 3 bases and J by 3 bases, with 6 bases left in between. Germline lookup yields CDR1 SGHDT and CDR2 YYEEEE. The CDR3 is 12 residues long. CDR3 DNA sequence: TGTGCCAGCAGCTACGGGTACACTGAAGCTTTCTTT. This gives the protein CASSYGYTEAFF.

The CDR3 coding sequence is TGCGCCAGCAGCCACCAGATGACTAGCGGGGAGGGGACCCAGTACTTC. Translated, it gives CASSHQMTSGEGTQYF. This chain connects TRBV5-1 to TRBJ2-5; 11 bases map to TRBD2. V lost 4 bases, J lost 7 bases, and 12 bases stayed unmatched. The CDR3 is 16 residues long. CDR1 is SGHRS, CDR2 YFSETQ, per germline. Full variable domain (missing parts from reference TRBV5-1 and TRBJ2-5): KAGVTQTPRYLIKTRGQQVTLSCSPISGHRSVSWYQQTPGQGLQFLFEYFSETQRNKGNFPGRFSGRQFSNSRSEMNVSTLELGDSALYLCASSHQMTSGEGTQYFGPGTRLLVL.

The CDR3, as DNA: TGTGCCACCAGCAGGGGACTAGCGGATTACGAGCAGTACTTC. Translated, it gives CATSRGLADYEQYF. The V call is TRBV15, the J call TRBJ2-7, with 11 bases aligning to TRBD2. J was trimmed by 4 bases and V by 3 bases; bases with no gene match: 2. Germline assignment: CDR1 LNHNV and CDR2 YYDKDF (reference sequence). CDR3 size: 14 residues.

This clone was seen more than once but under ten times. The chain couples TRBV6-6 to TRBJ2-2, with 7 nucleotides matching TRBD2. Losses at the gene ends were 7 bases for V and 7 bases for J; bases not matched to a gene: 9. Germline values: CDR1 MNHNY, CDR2 SVGAGI (reference sequence). This CDR3 has 14 residues. This CDR3 is CASTWGGVGGELFF. In DNA form, the CDR3 reads TGTGCCAGCACTTGGGGGGGGGTCGGCGGGGAGCTGTTTTTT.

In this sample, this clone turned up a few times. This rearrangement joins TRBV19 to TRBJ2-2; 7 nucleotides agree with TRBD2. The CDR3 is made up of 14 amino acids. The germline gives CDR1 LNHDA, CDR2 SQIVND (reference sequence). V lost 7 bases and J lost 6; bases outside the gene matches: 8. The CDR3 sequence is CASTSGASAGELFF. CDR3 DNA sequence: TGTGCCAGTACCAGCGGGGCCTCGGCCGGGGAGCTGTTTTTT.

This clone was found once. The chain couples TRBV19 to TRBJ2-1, with 7 nucleotides matching TRBD2. The CDR3 covers 14 residues. Trimming took 5 bases from V and 3 from J; bases not matched to a gene: 4. Looked up from germline, CDR1 is LNHDA and CDR2 is SQIVND (reference sequence). In nucleotides, the CDR3 is TGTGCCAGTAGTGGGGCGGGAGACTACAATGAGCAGTTCTTC. This codes for CASSGAGDYNEQFF.

In DNA form, the CDR3 reads TGTGCCAGCAGTCAAGGACAGGGGGGGAACTATGGCTACACCTTC. It codes for CASSQGQGGNYGYTF. This sequence joins TRBV5-6 and TRBJ1-2, with TRBD1 matching over 10 bases. CDR1 and CDR2 (germline): SGHDT, YYEEEE. The CDR3 consists of 15 residues. After removal of 5 bases from V and 2 bases from J, the junction contained 6 bases not matched to a gene.

This clone showed up just once. This chain joins TRBV7-3 and TRBJ1-1; no reliable D call. The CDR3 has 13 amino acids. V lost 6 bases, J lost 0 bases, and 8 bases lay in between. Germline CDR1 and CDR2: SGHTA and FQGTGA. In DNA form, the CDR3 reads TGTGCCAGCAGTGCGAGCTTGAACACTGAAGCTTTCTTT. This sequence encodes CASSASLNTEAFF.

This clone has a single count. This chain connects TRBV30 to TRBJ1-1; TRBD1 might be the D (6 bases). Trimming removed 5 bases from V and 1 base from J, with 11 bases in between. Germline V gene lookup returns CDR1 GTSNPN and CDR2 SVGIG (reference sequence). This CDR3 is 13 amino acids long. DNA of the CDR3: TGTGCCTGGGCTGGGGGCCAGAACACTGAAGCTTTCTTT. This encodes CAWAGGQNTEAFF.

V gene TRBV12-5 combines with J gene TRBJ2-1; 8 nucleotides line up with TRBD2. Germline loops: CDR1 LGHNT, CDR2 FRNRAP. V trimming: 5 bases; J trimming: 7 bases; junction bases outside the gene matches: 7. The CDR3 runs to 14 residues. The CDR3 region has the DNA TGTGCTAGTGGTCCCTCGGGGGGGGGTAATGAGCAGTTCTTC. Translating gives CASGPSGGGNEQFF.

This clone appeared a single time. This chain connects TRBV4-3 to TRBJ1-4, with TRBD1 matching over 8 bases. J was trimmed by 13 bases and V by 5 bases; bases with no gene match: 9. Germline loops: CDR1 LGHNA, CDR2 YSLEER. The CDR3 is 13 amino acids. This CDR3 reads CASSADRGTILFF. Written as DNA, the CDR3 is TGCGCCAGCAGCGCAGACAGGGGAACAATACTGTTTTTT.

The V gene is TRBV7-9, the J gene TRBJ2-1; D call uncertain. Germline V gene data show CDR1 as SEHNR and CDR2 as FQNEAQ (reference sequence). V was shortened by 1 base and J by 7 bases, with 5 bases between the two germline ends. This CDR3 spans 12 amino acids. Here the CDR3 reads CASSLVENEQFF. The CDR3 bases are TGTGCCAGCAGCTTAGTGGAGAATGAGCAGTTCTTC.

V gene TRBV4-1 combines with J gene TRBJ2-1; possibly TRBD1 for D (6 bases). The V gene's germline CDR1 is MGHRA and CDR2 YSYEKL. V lost 3 bases and J lost 2, with 11 bases in between. This CDR3 region has 15 residues. Here the CDR3 reads CASSQQGTTYNEQFF. DNA for the CDR3: TGCGCCAGCAGCCAGCAGGGGACAACCTACAATGAGCAGTTCTTC.

The CDR3 DNA reads as TGTGCCTGGAGTGTAGCCCCGGGGTACACTGAAGCTTTCTTT. Protein product: CAWSVAPGYTEAFF. The chain couples TRBV30 to TRBJ1-1; the D is unclear. The germline V gene has CDR1 GTSNPN and CDR2 SVGIG (reference sequence). The CDR3 length is 14 residues. V shed 0 bases and J shed 3 bases, with 11 bases lying between them.

This clone came up once. This chain links TRBV7-2 with TRBJ2-1; TRBD1 matches at 9 bases. This CDR3 contains 14 residues. Trimming took 3 bases from V and 12 from J; bases not matched to a gene: 9. Germline V gene data show CDR1 as SGHTA and CDR2 as FQGNSA. CDR3 DNA sequence: TGTGCCAGCAGCTTTTCTACAGGGGGCGCGAGGCAGTTCTTC. This codes for CASSFSTGGARQFF.

The chain has TRBV28 and TRBJ1-2, with D perhaps TRBD1 (5 bases). The length of the CDR3 is 14 residues. The germline V and J ends were trimmed by 5 bases and 4 bases, with 14 bases remaining between them. Germline V lookup: CDR1 MDHEN, CDR2 SYDVKM. CDR3 amino acids: CASSPALGGYGYTF. CDR3 in DNA: TGTGCCAGCAGTCCTGCTTTGGGGGGCTATGGCTACACCTTC.

This chain links TRBV19 with TRBJ1-2; the D is unclear. V gave up 5 bases and J gave up 2 bases, with 9 bases separating them. The CDR3 is made up of 13 amino acids. Germline V gene data show CDR1 as LNHDA and CDR2 as SQIVND (reference sequence). CDR3 in amino acids: CASSPGVNYGYTF. The CDR3 DNA sequence: TGTGCCAGTAGTCCCGGTGTGAACTATGGCTACACCTTC.

The chain has TRBV28 and TRBJ1-4; 8 nucleotides match TRBD1. CDR1 is MDHEN and CDR2 is SYDVKM in the germline V gene. The V gene end was trimmed by 7 bases and the J gene end by 7 bases; junction bases not matched to a gene: 5. The CDR3 spans 13 residues. The CDR3 nucleotides read TGTGCCAGCACCGCGGACAGGGTTGAAAAACTGTTTTTT. This codes for CASTADRVEKLFF.

This clone was seen only a few times. The chain is built from TRBV4-3 and TRBJ2-7; weak D call: TRBD1 (5 bases). This CDR3 region has 13 residues. The germline V gene encodes CDR1 LGHNA and CDR2 YSLEER. The V and J ends lost 6 bases and 2 bases respectively, with 11 bases between them. The CDR3 coding sequence is TGCGCCAGCAGTCAGGGCAGACCCTACGAGCAGTACTTC. It translates to CASSQGRPYEQYF.

This rearrangement joins TRBV15 to TRBJ2-5, with 9 bases aligning to TRBD1. Germline lookup yields CDR1 LNHNV and CDR2 YYDKDF (reference sequence). This CDR3 comprises 15 residues. V was clipped by 0 bases and J by 6 bases; unmatched bases: 5. The CDR3, as DNA: TGTGCCACCAGCAGAGAGGGACAGGGCGCGCAGACCCAGTACTTC. Protein: CATSREGQGAQTQYF.

The chain is built from TRBV19 and TRBJ2-7; D perhaps matches TRBD2 (6 bases). The length of the CDR3 is 17 residues. With 9 bases removed from V and 0 bases from J, the gap between germline ends came to 24 bases. Germline V gene lookup returns CDR1 LNHDA and CDR2 SQIVND (reference sequence). The CDR3 nucleotides are TGTGCCAGCCGCCCAAGCGGGCGATCGGGGGTCTCCTACGAGCAGTACTTC. Translation: CASRPSGRSGVSYEQYF.

The V gene is TRBV11-2, the J gene TRBJ2-3, with 8 positions matching TRBD1. After removal of 5 bases from V and 4 bases from J, the junction contained 8 bases not matched to a gene. The V gene's germline CDR1 is SGHAT and CDR2 FQNNGV. This CDR3 comprises 15 residues. CDR3 nucleotides: TGTGCCAGCAGCCGGGGACAGGCTCCTGCAGATACGCAGTATTTT. Translation gives CASSRGQAPADTQYF. The full variable domain, its missing parts supplied by reference TRBV11-2 and TRBJ2-3, is EAGVAQSPRYKIIEKRQSVAFWCNPISGHATLYWYQQILGQGPKLLIQFQNNGVVDDSQLPKDRFSAERLKGVDSTLKIQPAKLEDSAVYLCASSRGQAPADTQYFGPGTRLTVL.

The chain links TRBV10-3 to TRBJ2-5, with D perhaps TRBD2 (5 bases). V lost 2 bases, J lost 2 bases, and 21 bases lay in between. The germline V gene encodes CDR1 ENHRY and CDR2 SYGVKD. There are 18 residues in the CDR3. DNA of the CDR3: TGTGCCATCAGTGAGGGATTACTAGGGTACAGACAACAAGAGACCCAGTACTTC. Encoded protein: CAISEGLLGYRQQETQYF.

This clone was detected only once. The chain couples TRBV11-2 to TRBJ2-3, with D possibly TRBD2 on 5 matching bases. Trimming shortened V by 2 bases and J by 2 bases, and 11 bases separated the two germline ends. The CDR3 has 15 residues. Germline CDR1 is SGHAT and CDR2 is FQNNGV. DNA for the CDR3: TGTGCCAGCAGCTTATTGTTCGGGATCACAGATACGCAGTATTTT. The encoded protein is CASSLLFGITDTQYF.

The V call is TRBV10-2, the J call TRBJ2-7; 7 nucleotides match TRBD1. Germline CDR1 is WSHSY and CDR2 is SAAADI. Losses at the gene ends were 5 bases for V and 6 bases for J; bases not matched to a gene: 7. The CDR3 length is 13 residues. The CDR3 region is CASSRGQALEQYF. CDR3 coding DNA: TGCGCCAGCAGTCGCGGACAGGCCCTCGAGCAGTACTTC.

The chain couples TRBV18 to TRBJ2-5; 8 bases fit TRBD1. This CDR3 is built from 16 residues. The V and J ends lost 2 bases and 3 bases, in that order; junction bases with no gene match: 8. The germline V gene has CDR1 KGHSH and CDR2 LQKENI. CDR3 sequence reads: CASSPGHRGTEETQYF. DNA of the CDR3: TGTGCCAGCTCACCAGGGCACAGGGGGACAGAAGAGACCCAGTACTTC.

The gene calls are TRBV2 and TRBJ1-3; D is uncertain. The CDR3 loop spans 17 amino acids. V lost 0 bases, J lost 1 base, and 13 bases lay in between. Germline V lookup: CDR1 SNHLY, CDR2 FYNNEI. CDR3 protein: CASSEAPGVGSGNTIYF. Here the CDR3 DNA reads TGTGCCAGCAGTGAAGCGCCCGGGGTGGGATCTGGAAACACCATATATTTT.

The chain employs TRBV11-2 and TRBJ2-1; D is ambiguous. Germline assignment: CDR1 SGHAT and CDR2 FQNNGV. The germline V and J ends were trimmed by 4 bases and 9 bases, with 13 bases remaining between them. The CDR3 contains 13 residues. The CDR3 region has the DNA TGTGCCAGCAGCTCCGAGCTTGGCGGTGAGCAGTTCTTC. Translation gives CASSSELGGEQFF.

V and J are TRBV6-4 and TRBJ2-2; D remains ambiguous. The length of the CDR3 is 14 residues. V lost 3 bases to trimming and J lost 6 bases, with 11 bases between them. CDR1 is MRHNA, CDR2 SNTAGT, per germline. CDR3 region: CASSDSARPGELFF. The CDR3 DNA follows: TGTGCCAGCAGTGATTCGGCGAGGCCCGGGGAGCTGTTTTTT.

The rearrangement joins TRBV7-9 to TRBJ1-3; D is ambiguous. V was pared by 7 bases and J by 10 bases, with 20 bases between. Germline V gives CDR1 SEHNR, CDR2 FQNEAQ (reference sequence). This CDR3 contains 14 residues. CDR3 sequence reads: CASTFAGVEFTIYF. The CDR3 DNA sequence: TGTGCCAGCACCTTTGCGGGTGTCGAATTTACCATATATTTT. Drawing the rest from reference TRBV7-9 and TRBJ1-3, the complete variable domain is DTGVSQNPRHKITKRGQNVTFRCDPISEHNRLYWYRQTLGQGPEFLTYFQNEAQLEKSRLLSDRFSAERPKGSFSTLEIQRTEQGDSAMYLCASTFAGVEFTIYFGEGSWLTVV.